This entry concerns a single T cell receptor beta chain. Its target is not known. Use of 60 Vbeta and 13 Jbeta primers characterized the PCR. Using immunoSEQ multiplex PCR, the repertoire was profiled, and TCRdb retains in-frame clones only, with some absent. In the table there are around 300,000 clones, roughly 70% of which are singletons. Deletions cut 4 bases from V and 3 bases from J, with 13 bases between. The CDR3 is made up of 14 amino acids. Germline V gene sequence: CDR1 SGHNT, CDR2 YYREEE (reference sequence). The sample comes from a study of cytomegalovirus exposure and HLA in healthy donors. As for the study in general: Earlier findings included some 120 million unique TCR beta sequences obtained from 150 million to 200 million T cells.

The study, taken as a whole, reports: No immune exposure information besides CMV serostatus was available. The study put 150 to 200 TCR beta chains on its list as cytomegalovirus-associated. In a later analysis, parvovirus B19, influenza, CMV and Epstein-Barr virus appeared linked to several top co-occurrence clusters.

The receptor was derived from a female donor in good health and CMV-seronegative. The sequenced sample consisted of PBMCs. This chain joins TRBV5-4 and TRBJ1-2; possibly TRBD1 for D (6 bases). The CDR3 loop reads CASSPGYRDYGYTF. The CDR3 coding sequence is TGTGCCAGCAGCCCAGGGTACAGGGACTATGGCTACACCTTC.